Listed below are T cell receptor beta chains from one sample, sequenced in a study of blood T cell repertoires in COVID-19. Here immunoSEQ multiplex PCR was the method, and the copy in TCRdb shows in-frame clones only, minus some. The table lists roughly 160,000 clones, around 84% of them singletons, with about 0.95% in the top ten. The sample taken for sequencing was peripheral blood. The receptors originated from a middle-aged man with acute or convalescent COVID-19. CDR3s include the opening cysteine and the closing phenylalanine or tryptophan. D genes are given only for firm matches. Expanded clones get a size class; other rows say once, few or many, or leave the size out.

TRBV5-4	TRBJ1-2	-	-	CASRQPGGYGYTF	TGTGCCAGCAGACAACCGGGGGGCTATGGCTACACCTTC
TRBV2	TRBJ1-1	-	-	CASSEAAGMNTEAFF	TGTGCCAGCAGTGAAGCCGCAGGGATGAACACTGAAGCTTTCTTT
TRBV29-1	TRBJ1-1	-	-	CSVQFGDSGNTEAFF	TGCAGCGTTCAGTTTGGTGATTCGGGAAACACTGAAGCTTTCTTT
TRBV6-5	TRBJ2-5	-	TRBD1	CASSYPRTGLGTQYF	TGTGCCAGCAGTTACCCTAGGACAGGGCTGGGGACCCAGTACTTC
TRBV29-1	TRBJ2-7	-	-	CSVQKGGEQYF	TGCAGCGTCCAAAAGGGAGGCGAGCAGTACTTC
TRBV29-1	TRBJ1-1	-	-	CSSSGRMNTEAFF	TGCAGCTCCTCAGGGAGGATGAACACTGAAGCTTTCTTT
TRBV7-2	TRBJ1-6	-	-	CASRDGGGQFGSPLHF	TGTGCCAGCAGAGACGGGGGGGGGCAGTTCGGTTCACCCCTCCACTTT
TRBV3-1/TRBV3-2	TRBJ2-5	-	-	CASSGTAQETQYF	TGTGCCAGCAGCGGAACAGCCCAAGAGACCCAGTACTTC
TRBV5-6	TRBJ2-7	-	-	CASSYQPRVDEQYF	TGTGCCAGCAGCTACCAACCTCGGGTAGACGAGCAGTACTTC
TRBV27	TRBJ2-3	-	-	CASSYGGVTDTQYF	TGTGCCAGCAGTTATGGAGGGGTCACAGATACGCAGTATTTT
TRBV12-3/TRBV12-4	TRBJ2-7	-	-	CASSFQSGEQYF	TGTGCCAGCAGTTTTCAATCGGGCGAGCAGTACTTC
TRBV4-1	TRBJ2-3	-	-	CASSREFKDADTQYF	TGCGCCAGCAGCCGGGAGTTTAAGGACGCAGATACGCAGTATTTT
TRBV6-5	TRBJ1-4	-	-	CASSYRGGGEKLFF	TGTGCCAGCAGTTACAGGGGAGGCGGTGAAAAACTGTTTTTT
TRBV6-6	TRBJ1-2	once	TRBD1	CASSDRAEGYTF	TGTGCCAGCAGCGACAGGGCGGAAGGCTACACCTTC
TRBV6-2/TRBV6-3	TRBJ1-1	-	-	CASSYPQGKYTEAFF	TGTGCCAGCAGTTACCCCCAGGGGAAGTACACTGAAGCTTTCTTT
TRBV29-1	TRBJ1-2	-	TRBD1	CSVEDGTDYGYTF	TGCAGCGTTGAAGATGGGACAGACTATGGCTACACCTTC
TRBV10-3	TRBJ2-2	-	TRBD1	CAISEPTGQNTGELFF	TGTGCCATCAGTGAGCCGACAGGGCAGAACACCGGGGAGCTGTTTTTT
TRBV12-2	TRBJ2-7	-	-	CASRQRRDIGKLYEQYF	TGTGCAAGTCGTCAACGACGGGACATAGGAAAACTCTACGAGCAGTACTTC
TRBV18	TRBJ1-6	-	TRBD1	CASSPTNRGSQSPLHF	TGTGCCAGCTCACCTACGAACAGGGGTTCCCAGTCACCCCTCCACTTT
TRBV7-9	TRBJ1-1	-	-	CASSQQGVRGNTEAFF	TGTGCCAGCAGCCAACAAGGTGTCCGGGGGAACACTGAAGCTTTCTTT
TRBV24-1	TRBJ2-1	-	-	CATSDLRGGQKQFF	TGTGCCACCAGTGATCTAAGGGGTGGGCAGAAGCAGTTCTTC
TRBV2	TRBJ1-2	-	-	CASIKGQSNYGYTF	TGTGCCAGCATAAAAGGACAGTCTAACTATGGCTACACCTTC
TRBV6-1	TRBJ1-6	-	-	CASSDNQGRSPLHF	TGTGCCAGCAGTGATAACCAGGGCCGGTCACCCCTCCACTTT
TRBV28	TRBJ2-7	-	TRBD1	CASSFRQGTGYEQYF	TGTGCCAGCAGTTTCCGACAGGGTACAGGTTACGAGCAGTACTTC
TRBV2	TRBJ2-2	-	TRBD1	CASSRDRNTGELFF	TGTGCCAGCAGTCGGGACAGAAACACCGGGGAGCTGTTTTTT
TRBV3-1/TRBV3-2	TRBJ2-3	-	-	CASSHLAVGSTDTQYF	TGTGCCAGCAGCCATTTAGCGGTCGGAAGCACAGATACGCAGTATTTT
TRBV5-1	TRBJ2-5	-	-	CASRGGLGTQYF	TGCGCCAGCAGGGGGGGGCTCGGGACCCAGTACTTC
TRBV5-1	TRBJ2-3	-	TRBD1	CASSFAGTGGKDTQYF	TGCGCCAGCAGCTTTGCCGGGACAGGGGGCAAAGATACGCAGTATTTT
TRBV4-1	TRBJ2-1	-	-	CASSHLGSKGNEQFF	TGCGCCAGCAGCCACCTCGGGTCGAAGGGGAATGAGCAGTTCTTC
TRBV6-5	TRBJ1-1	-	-	CASSPGLGGAAFF	TGTGCCAGCAGCCCAGGGCTAGGAGGGGCGGCTTTCTTT
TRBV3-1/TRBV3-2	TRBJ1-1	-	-	CASSRGDMNTEAFF	TGTGCCAGCAGCCGGGGGGATATGAACACTGAAGCTTTCTTT
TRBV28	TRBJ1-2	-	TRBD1	CASLEGQVPWGYTF	TGTGCCAGCCTGGAGGGACAGGTGCCCTGGGGCTACACCTTC
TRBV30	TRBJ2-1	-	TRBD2	CARKGGTSGGAYEQFF	TGTGCCCGAAAGGGCGGGACTAGCGGGGGGGCTTATGAGCAGTTCTTC
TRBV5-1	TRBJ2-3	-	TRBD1	CASSLFRDSRTDTQYF	TGCGCCAGCAGCTTATTTAGGGACAGCCGCACAGATACGCAGTATTTT
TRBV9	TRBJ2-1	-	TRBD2	CASSVLVAGGYNEQFF	TGTGCCAGCAGCGTTTTAGTAGCGGGGGGGTACAATGAGCAGTTCTTC
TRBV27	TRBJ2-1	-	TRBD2	CASSSGLAGKFF	TGTGCCAGCAGTTCGGGACTAGCGGGGAAGTTCTTC
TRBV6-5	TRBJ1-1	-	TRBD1	CASSSQGGRTEAFF	TGTGCCAGCAGTTCCCAGGGGGGTAGGACTGAAGCTTTCTTT
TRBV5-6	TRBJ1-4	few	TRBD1	CASSLIRDSSHNEKLFF	TGTGCCAGCAGCTTGATTCGGGACAGTTCCCACAATGAAAAACTGTTTTTT
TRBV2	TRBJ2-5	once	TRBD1	CASSLDRRGQETQYF	TGTGCCAGCAGTCTGGACAGGAGAGGACAAGAGACCCAGTACTTC
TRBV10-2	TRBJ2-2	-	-	CASSEGQRVGELFF	TGCGCCAGCAGTGAGGGACAGAGGGTCGGGGAGCTGTTTTTT
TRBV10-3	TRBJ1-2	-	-	CAISESRDIANYGYTF	TGTGCCATCAGTGAGTCCCGGGACATCGCTAACTATGGCTACACCTTC
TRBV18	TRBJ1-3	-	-	CASSPPGPSSGNTIYF	TGTGCCAGCTCACCACCGGGGCCGAGCTCTGGAAACACCATATATTTT
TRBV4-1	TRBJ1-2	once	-	CASSPGEGRYGYTF	TGCGCCAGCAGCCCGGGGGAGGGAAGGTATGGCTACACCTTC
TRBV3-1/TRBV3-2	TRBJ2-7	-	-	CASSQSGLTGYEQYF	TGTGCCAGCAGCCAATCTGGTTTGACGGGCTACGAGCAGTACTTC
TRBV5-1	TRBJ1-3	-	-	CASSLIGGSENTIYF	TGCGCCAGCAGCTTGATCGGGGGATCAGAAAACACCATATATTTT